This TCR beta chain was captured by sequencing in a study of cytomegalovirus exposure and HLA in healthy donors. Looking at the study overall: The roughly 120 validation repertoires and the approximately 700 first-cohort repertoires shared a platform, a later analysis reported.

The CDR3 loop spans 13 amino acids. Trimming took off 6 bases at V and 5 bases at J, with 14 bases between the two ends. Germline assignment: CDR1 MNHEY and CDR2 SMNVEV (reference sequence). Study observations and caveats: Investigators reported some 150 TCR beta chains as tied to cytomegalovirus. As was reported, the classifier diagnosed cytomegalovirus status with high specificity and sensitivity. A subsequent analysis found that TCR clusters from the first cohort also tended to co-occur in the roughly 120 validation repertoires, with 94% of cluster scores above 0.

With respect to this clone: Its cognate antigen is unknown.

TCRdb's table, derived via immunoSEQ multiplex PCR, lists solely in-frame clones and lacks some. Seen here are about 63,000 clones, roughly 90% observed once, and the top ten hold 0.95% to 1.5%. The TCR sequence derives from a woman aged 18-29 years in good health and CMV-seronegative. V is TRBV27 and J is TRBJ2-7, with D maybe TRBD1 (6 bases). Source material: PBMCs. CDR3 nucleotide sequence: TGTGCCAGCAGAGACAGGTTTATAGACGAGCAGTACTTC. Residues: CASRDRFIDEQYF.